These 28 T cell receptor beta chains were sequenced from one sample in a study of cytomegalovirus exposure and HLA in healthy donors. Amplification used 60 Vbeta primers and 13 Jbeta primers. TCRdb's copy holds only in-frame clones and misses some; the assay was immunoSEQ multiplex PCR. The sample has around 170,000 clones; about 80% are singletons. Sequencing used PBMCs. The origin of the receptors is a woman aged 45-59 years in good health and CMV-seropositive.

The chain employs TRBV5-4 and TRBJ1-6; 8 bases are shared with TRBD1. This CDR3 has 15 residues. V was pared by 2 bases and J by 9 bases, with 7 bases of the junction left unmatched. Germline V gene lookup returns CDR1 SGHNT and CDR2 YYREEE (reference sequence). The CDR3 sequence: CASSFAPRGLSPLHF. The CDR3 DNA follows: TGTGCCAGCAGCTTCGCCCCCAGGGGGCTTTCACCCCTCCACTTT.

The J gene is TRBJ1-1, the V gene TRBV4-1; the D gene is possibly TRBD1 (5 bases). Germline loops: CDR1 MGHRA, CDR2 YSYEKL. Trimming shortened V by 4 bases and J by 0 bases, and 12 bases separated the two germline ends. The length of the CDR3 is 15 residues. The CDR3 DNA follows: TGCGCCAGCAGCCCACCGGGACTGATGAACACTGAAGCTTTCTTT. Its protein product is CASSPPGLMNTEAFF.

To note about this clone: Other nucleotide sequences from this sample produce the same CDR3. The CDR3 region has the DNA TGCAGCGTTGGTGACAGCTCCTACGAGCAGTACTTC. Translated: CSVGDSSYEQYF. V usage is TRBV29-1 and J usage is TRBJ2-7, with D perhaps TRBD1 (5 bases). Trimming removed 4 bases at V and 0 bases at J, with 7 bases between. Per germline, CDR1 SQVTM and CDR2 ANQGSEA. The CDR3 is made up of 12 amino acids.

CDR3: CASSQDNQRGGPTSTDTQYF. For the CDR3, the DNA is TGCGCCAGCAGCCAAGATAATCAGCGGGGGGGACCCACTAGCACAGATACGCAGTATTTT. The chain carries TRBV4-3 and TRBJ2-3, with 10 positions matching TRBD2. The V gene end was trimmed by 0 bases and the J gene end by 0 bases; junction bases not matched to a gene: 12. The CDR3 loop spans 20 amino acids. CDR1 LGHNA and CDR2 YSLEER come from the germline V gene.

The genes are TRBV4-2 and TRBJ1-4; 10 bases align to TRBD1. CDR3 size: 15 residues. V lost 2 bases to trimming and J lost 8 bases; unmatched junction nucleotides: 5. CDR1 and CDR2 from the germline V gene are LGHNA and YNFKEQ. The chain's CDR3 is CASSQRQGAREKLFF. The CDR3 DNA is TGTGCCAGCAGCCAAAGACAGGGGGCGCGCGAAAAACTGTTTTTT.

This clone was observed a single time. CDR3 DNA: TGTGCCAGCAGCATTGGGACAGGGAGCTCCTACGAGCAGTACTTC. It codes for CASSIGTGSSYEQYF. The chain couples TRBV9 to TRBJ2-7; 9 bases are a match to TRBD1. This CDR3 is 15 amino acids long. The V segment lost 4 bases and the J segment 0 bases; nucleotides outside the gene matches: 5. Looked up from germline, CDR1 is SGDLS and CDR2 is YYNGEE.

CDR3 sequence: CASSLEGDVSPLHF. The CDR3 DNA follows: TGCGCCAGCAGCTTGGAGGGGGATGTTTCACCCCTCCACTTT. The rearrangement joins TRBV5-1 to TRBJ1-6, with TRBD1 as a possible D gene (6 bases). CDR3 length: 14 residues. Looked up from germline, CDR1 is SGHRS and CDR2 is YFSETQ. V lost 0 bases and J 9 bases, leaving 10 bases between the germline ends.

This chain connects TRBV29-1 to TRBJ2-7; tentatively, D is TRBD1 (5 bases). The CDR3 consists of 13 residues. From germline, CDR1 is SQVTM and CDR2 ANQGSEA. Trimming removed 6 bases at V and 0 bases at J, with 12 bases between. Here the CDR3 DNA reads TGCAGCGTCCTCAAGGGGTCCTCCTACGAGCAGTACTTC. It specifies CSVLKGSSYEQYF.

The genes are TRBV6-6 and TRBJ2-1; D is possibly TRBD1 (6 bases). V dropped 6 bases and J dropped 0 bases, with 12 bases sitting between them. CDR3 size: 15 residues. The germline CDR1 and CDR2 sequences are MNHNY and SVGAGI (reference sequence). Here the CDR3 reads CASRATGSSYNEQFF. CDR3 nucleotides: TGTGCCAGCAGGGCCACAGGGAGCTCCTACAATGAGCAGTTCTTC.

This clone has more than one count but fewer than ten. The V gene is TRBV7-9, the J gene TRBJ2-7; 7 positions match TRBD1. Germline CDR1 is SEHNR and CDR2 is FQNEAQ (reference sequence). Trimming took 2 bases from V and 3 from J; bases not matched to a gene: 1. The CDR3 runs to 13 residues. The CDR3 sequence is CASSLRDSYEQYF. CDR3 in DNA: TGTGCCAGCAGCTTACGGGACAGCTACGAGCAGTACTTC.

This rearrangement joins TRBV4-3 to TRBJ1-1, with D possibly TRBD1 on 6 matching bases. Trimming shortened V by 1 base and J by 10 bases, and 16 bases separated the two germline ends. Germline CDR1 reads LGHNA; CDR2 reads YSLEER. CDR3 length: 14 amino acids. The chain's CDR3 is CASSQGTGLLGAFF. DNA for the CDR3: TGCGCCAGCAGCCAAGGTACAGGGCTTCTGGGAGCTTTCTTT.

This chain uses TRBV6-6 with TRBJ1-4, with 7 bases aligning to TRBD1. The V and J ends lost 8 bases and 8 bases, in that order; junction bases with no gene match: 8. Germline V gives CDR1 MNHNY, CDR2 SVGAGI (reference sequence). The CDR3 contains 13 residues. The DNA for the CDR3 is TGTGCCAGCGGCGGCAGGGGGTTAGAAAAACTGTTTTTT. It codes for CASGGRGLEKLFF.

The chain carries TRBV11-2 and TRBJ2-5; D possibly corresponds to TRBD2 (6 bases). The CDR3 consists of 15 residues. V lost 6 bases and J lost 0, with 14 bases in between. CDR1 SGHAT and CDR2 FQNNGV come from the germline V gene. This chain's CDR3 is CASRTVRGYQETQYF. In nucleotides, the CDR3 is TGTGCCAGCAGGACCGTCCGGGGGTACCAAGAGACCCAGTACTTC.

The chain employs TRBV30 and TRBJ2-1; tentative D call: TRBD2 (5 bases). Germline assignment: CDR1 GTSNPN and CDR2 SVGIG (reference sequence). This CDR3 spans 13 amino acids. The ends were cut back, 3 bases at V and 4 bases at J, with 10 bases in the middle. The CDR3, as DNA: TGTGCCTGGAGCACGGGGTATTACAATGAGCAGTTCTTC. This sequence encodes CAWSTGYYNEQFF.

The V gene is TRBV6-4, the J gene TRBJ2-2; D is possibly TRBD1 (5 bases). The CDR3 length is 13 residues. Per germline, CDR1 MRHNA and CDR2 SNTAGT. Between the trimmed V and J ends, which lost 3 bases and 5 bases, there was a span of 7 bases. The CDR3, as DNA: TGTGCCAGCAGTGATTCAGGGACCGGGGAGCTGTTTTTT. Encoded protein: CASSDSGTGELFF.

This clone was seen more than once but under ten times. The rearrangement joins TRBV7-2 to TRBJ1-4, with D possibly matching TRBD1 (6 bases). Germline-derived CDR1 and CDR2 are SGHTA and FQGNSA. The CDR3 is made up of 14 amino acids. The V gene lost 2 bases and the J gene lost 8 bases, with 12 bases spanning the gap. The CDR3 protein is CASSLLGAREKLFF. CDR3 in DNA: TGTGCCAGCAGCTTATTGGGGGCACGGGAAAAACTGTTTTTT.

About this clone itself: Its ends do not fully match the called genes, so a read error is possible. This same CDR3 is encoded by further DNA sequences in the sample. The chain is built from TRBV5-1 and TRBJ1-5; D might be TRBD1 (5 bases). This CDR3 has 14 amino acids. Looked up from germline, CDR1 is SGHRS and CDR2 is YFSETQ. CDR3 in amino acids: CASSLGQNNQPQHF. In DNA, the CDR3 is TGTGCCAGCAGCTTGGGGCAGAACAATCAGCCCCAGCATTTT.

This chain uses TRBV6-4 with TRBJ1-3; D may be TRBD1 (6 bases). CDR3 length equals 20 residues. The germline V gene encodes CDR1 MRHNA and CDR2 SNTAGT. V shed 4 bases and J shed 0 bases, with 25 bases lying between them. The CDR3 bases are TGTGCCAGCAGTGTTAGTCAGGGGCCCTTAGAGCCCTTCTCTGGAAACACCATATATTTT. This gives the protein CASSVSQGPLEPFSGNTIYF.

CDR3 residues: CAISESKGYEQYF. CDR3 nucleotides: TGTGCCATCAGTGAGTCAAAGGGGTACGAGCAGTACTTC. The rearrangement joins TRBV10-3 to TRBJ2-7; tentatively, D is TRBD1 (5 bases). There are 13 residues in the CDR3. CDR1 ENHRY and CDR2 SYGVKD come from the germline V gene. The V and J ends lost 0 bases and 4 bases respectively, with 7 bases between them.

This rearrangement joins TRBV19 to TRBJ1-2; the D is unclear. V lost 8 bases and J lost 2, with 18 bases in between. The CDR3 loop spans 15 amino acids. Looked up from germline, CDR1 is LNHDA and CDR2 is SQIVND (reference sequence). CDR3 sequence: CASSSTGRSNYGYTF. CDR3 bases: TGTGCCAGTTCTTCGACTGGCAGATCCAACTATGGCTACACCTTC. Combining the CDR3 with reference TRBV19 and TRBJ1-2 gives the whole variable domain DGGITQSPKYLFRKEGQNVTLSCEQNLNHDAMYWYRQDPGQGLRLIYYSQIVNDFQKGDIAEGYSVSREKKESFPLTVTSAQKNPTAFYLCASSSTGRSNYGYTFGSGTRLTVV.

V and J are TRBV9 and TRBJ2-6; 10 bases match TRBD1. This CDR3 is 18 amino acids long. V was pared by 0 bases and J by 2 bases, with 5 bases of the junction left unmatched. The germline V gene encodes CDR1 SGDLS and CDR2 YYNGEE. CDR3 bases: TGTGCCAGCAGCGTAGATTGGACAGGGGGGCCTGGGGCCAACGTCCTGACTTTC. Translation gives CASSVDWTGGPGANVLTF.

The V call is TRBV21-1, the J call TRBJ2-4; the D call of TRBD2 is as the table states it, not checked on the DNA. TRBV21-1 is classified as a pseudogene. The CDR3 spans 13 residues. The CDR3 DNA is TGTGCCAGCAGCAAAGACCGGGTAGACATTCAGTACTTC. It is translated as CASSKDRVDIQYF.

This chain uses TRBV6-5 with TRBJ2-1; 8 bases match TRBD1. Germline values: CDR1 MNHEY, CDR2 SVGAGI. The V gene end was trimmed by 6 bases and the J gene end by 0 bases; junction bases not matched to a gene: 4. The CDR3 totals 15 residues. CDR3 in amino acids: CASSQGQGSYNEQFF. The CDR3 region has the DNA TGTGCCAGCAGCCAAGGACAGGGCTCCTACAATGAGCAGTTCTTC.

The chain joins TRBV11-3 to TRBJ2-3; 7 nucleotides agree with TRBD2. The germline CDR1 and CDR2 sequences are SGHNT and YENEEA. V lost 2 bases, J lost 4 bases, and 6 bases stayed unmatched. The CDR3 sequence is 15 residues long. This CDR3 reads CASSLSGVGADTQYF. The CDR3 DNA reads TGTGCCAGCAGCTTAAGCGGGGTAGGCGCAGATACGCAGTATTTT.

The chain uses TRBV5-4 and TRBJ1-3, with 10 bases matching TRBD1. V trimming: 4 bases; J trimming: 2 bases; junction bases outside the gene matches: 3. This CDR3 contains 15 residues. Germline V gives CDR1 SGHNT, CDR2 YYREEE (reference sequence). As DNA, the CDR3 is TGTGCCAGCAGCGCCGGGACAGGGGCTGGAAACACCATATATTTT. Translation gives CASSAGTGAGNTIYF.

This rearrangement joins TRBV9 to TRBJ2-3; a weak D match, TRBD1 (5 bases). Germline loops: CDR1 SGDLS, CDR2 YYNGEE. Trimming removed 0 bases at V and 3 bases at J, with 11 bases between. The CDR3 sequence is 15 residues long. The CDR3 loop is CASSVGGKGTDTQYF. CDR3 nucleotides: TGTGCCAGCAGCGTAGGGGGCAAAGGGACAGATACGCAGTATTTT.

This chain uses TRBV5-1 with TRBJ2-3, with 13 bases that match TRBD2. The germline CDR1 and CDR2 sequences are SGHRS and YFSETQ. The CDR3 runs 15 residues. V lost 4 bases and J lost 14; bases outside the gene matches: 13. CDR3 bases: TGCGCCAGCAGCACAGACGGACTAGCGGGGGCAAGAACGTATTTT. This translates into CASSTDGLAGARTYF.

The V and J genes are TRBV5-1 and TRBJ2-2, with a tentative D call TRBD1 (6 bases). V shed 0 bases and J shed 4 bases, with 16 bases lying between them. The CDR3 totals 17 residues. Germline CDR1 is SGHRS and CDR2 is YFSETQ. This CDR3 reads CASSLAVQGSSTGELFF. The CDR3, as DNA: TGCGCCAGCAGCTTGGCCGTTCAGGGGTCGAGCACCGGGGAGCTGTTTTTT.